Listed here are 10 T cell receptor beta chains from one sample, sequenced in a study of a mutant IDH1 vaccine in newly diagnosed glioma. No cognate antigen is known for these TCRs. Measured with immunoSEQ multiplex PCR; TCRdb has only the in-frame clones, and not every one. The data show some 71,000 clones, with around 86% seen just once and 2% held by the top ten. Time point described: week 35, safety follow-up. Doses of 300 ug of mutant IDH1 20-mer peptide were given with topical imiquimod. Sequenced here: PBMCs, sampled from a glioma patient whose treatment included an IDH1 peptide vaccine. The receptors come from a man younger than 40 with glioma.

This chain links TRBV7-2 with TRBJ2-7, with TRBD2 matching over 14 bases. Looked up from germline, CDR1 is SGHTA and CDR2 is FQGNSA. The CDR3 covers 16 residues. The J segment lost 4 bases and the V segment lost 5 bases, leaving 7 bases of the junction unmatched. The CDR3 loop reads CASSRGTSGGLYEQYF. CDR3 bases: TGTGCCAGCAGCCGCGGGACTAGCGGGGGATTATACGAGCAGTACTTC.

V and J are TRBV14 and TRBJ2-7; 7 bases map to TRBD1. This CDR3 has 16 residues. The ends lost 4 bases at V and 5 bases at J; junction bases unmatched: 14. Germline lookup yields CDR1 SGHDN and CDR2 FVKESK. CDR3 DNA: TGTGCCAGCAGCCCCGAACAGGGGACGGGTCTTAACGAGCAGTACTTC. Encoded protein: CASSPEQGTGLNEQYF.

The chain has TRBV27 and TRBJ1-1; the match to TRBD1 covers 7 bases. V lost 4 bases to trimming and J lost 6 bases; unmatched junction nucleotides: 2. Germline CDR1 is MNHEY and CDR2 is SMNVEV (reference sequence). The CDR3 has 12 residues. DNA for the CDR3: TGTGCCAGCAGTTCGGGACAGTCTGAAGCTTTCTTT. It yields the protein CASSSGQSEAFF.

The chain uses TRBV2 and TRBJ2-3; D may be TRBD2 (6 bases). V gave up 3 bases and J gave up 11 bases, with 12 bases separating them. The CDR3 is 12 residues long. The V gene's germline CDR1 is SNHLY and CDR2 FYNNEI. Here the CDR3 reads CASSEGRGWQYF. CDR3 nucleotide sequence: TGTGCCAGCAGTGAGGGGCGGGGTTGGCAGTATTTT.

This clone was counted a single time. The genes are TRBV15 and TRBJ1-3, with D unclear. CDR1 is LNHNV, CDR2 YYDKDF, per germline (reference sequence). The CDR3 spans 15 residues. V dropped 0 bases and J dropped 2 bases, with 8 bases sitting between them. The CDR3 region has the DNA TGTGCCACCAGCAGAGATCCCGGGCCTGGAAACACCATATATTTT. Its translation: CATSRDPGPGNTIYF.

The chain couples TRBV6-6 to TRBJ1-2; 10 positions match TRBD1. This CDR3 has 16 residues. J lost 2 bases, V lost 5 bases, and 8 bases had no gene match. The germline V gene encodes CDR1 MNHNY and CDR2 SVGAGI (reference sequence). CDR3 nucleotide sequence: TGTGCCAGCAGTCGACGACCGGGACAGGGGAACTATGGCTACACCTTC. Translation: CASSRRPGQGNYGYTF.

The CDR3 spells CASREGTSGSWETQYF. Written as DNA, the CDR3 is TGTGCCAGCAGGGAGGGGACTAGCGGGAGTTGGGAGACCCAGTACTTC. The chain has TRBV9 and TRBJ2-5; 14 nucleotides agree with TRBD2. Trimming removed 5 bases from V and 5 bases from J; junction bases left unmatched: 8. CDR1 and CDR2 from the germline V gene are SGDLS and YYNGEE. The CDR3 is made up of 16 amino acids.

The chain joins TRBV2 to TRBJ1-2; perhaps TRBD1 as D (5 bases). Germline CDR1 SNHLY, CDR2 FYNNEI. This CDR3 contains 14 residues. V was shortened by 2 bases and J by 4 bases, with 11 bases between the two germline ends. CDR3 region: CASSEIRTTYGYTF. The CDR3 bases are TGTGCCAGCAGTGAAATTAGGACAACCTATGGCTACACCTTC.

V gene TRBV7-9 combines with J gene TRBJ2-7; D is unresolved. This CDR3 has 13 residues. Trimming pared 6 bases from V and 0 bases from J, leaving 9 bases between. Germline CDR1 reads SEHNR; CDR2 reads FQNEAQ (reference sequence). The CDR3 spells CASSSDVSYEQYF. CDR3 bases: TGTGCCAGCAGTTCCGACGTCTCCTACGAGCAGTACTTC. Using reference TRBV7-9 and TRBJ2-7 for the parts outside the CDR3, the full variable domain is DTGVSQNPRHKITKRGQNVTFRCDPISEHNRLYWYRQTLGQGPEFLTYFQNEAQLEKSRLLSDRFSAERPKGSFSTLEIQRTEQGDSAMYLCASSSDVSYEQYFGPGTRLTVT.

Only one count was recorded for this clone. The chain is built from TRBV15 and TRBJ2-7, with TRBD2 as a possible D gene (6 bases). The germline V and J ends were trimmed by 0 bases and 7 bases, with 13 bases remaining between them. There are 14 residues in the CDR3. Germline V CDR1 and CDR2: LNHNV, YYDKDF (reference sequence). The CDR3 region is CATSREQFRGEQYF. The CDR3 DNA is TGTGCCACCAGCAGAGAACAGTTCCGGGGGGAGCAGTACTTC.